This passage covers 28 T cell receptor beta chains from one sample sequenced in a study of shared clonotypes between healthy human individuals. Sequencing was performed with immunoSEQ multiplex PCR; in TCRdb, only in-frame clones are kept and a portion is missing. Among 1.5 million to 2.5 million clones listed, about 95% were seen once. Selected positively for CCR7 and CD45RO-negative, naive CD8 cells excluded terminally differentiated effector memory CD45RA+ cells. The sample was naive CD8+ T cells sorted from blood. Receptors were obtained from a man aged 18 to 35 in good health.

This clone has a single count. V and J are TRBV10-1 and TRBJ2-3; 7 bases align to TRBD1. The CDR3 consists of 13 residues. The germline V gene encodes CDR1 WNHNN and CDR2 SYGVQD (reference sequence). V lost 5 bases, J lost 11 bases, and 10 bases stayed unmatched. The CDR3 reads CASSITGVVGQYF. The CDR3 DNA sequence: TGCGCCAGCAGTATTACAGGGGTCGTAGGGCAGTATTTT.

The chain employs TRBV2 and TRBJ1-5; possible D gene TRBD1, 5 bases. Trimming removed 2 bases from V and 6 bases from J, with 11 bases in between. The CDR3 runs to 14 residues. CDR1 and CDR2 (germline): SNHLY, FYNNEI. The CDR3 nucleotides read TGTGCCAGCAGTGAAACGGCAGGGTCTCAGCCCCAGCATTTT. Translation gives CASSETAGSQPQHF. Together with reference TRBV2 and TRBJ1-5, the CDR3 gives the full variable domain: EPEVTQTPSHQVTQMGQEVILRCVPISNHLYFYWYRQILGQKVEFLVSFYNNEISEKSEIFDDQFSVERPDGSNFTLKIRSTKLEDSAMYFCASSETAGSQPQHFGDGTRLSIL.

This chain links TRBV4-1 with TRBJ1-2, with D tentatively TRBD1 (6 bases). The V end was cut by 4 bases, the J end by 4 bases, with 19 bases between. The CDR3 has 16 amino acids. The germline V gene encodes CDR1 MGHRA and CDR2 YSYEKL. This CDR3 is CASSLRGGFISYGYTF. The CDR3 coding sequence is TGCGCCAGCAGCCTTAGGGGGGGCTTTATTAGCTATGGCTACACCTTC.

The chain employs TRBV5-4 and TRBJ1-2, with 8 bases identical to TRBD1. The CDR3 is made up of 14 amino acids. CDR1 is SGHNT and CDR2 is YYREEE in the germline V gene (reference sequence). The trim removed 4 bases at V and 8 bases at J, leaving 10 bases unmatched. The CDR3 DNA follows: TGTGCCAGCAGCGATTTACAGGGGGATTTGGGCTACACCTTC. Its protein is CASSDLQGDLGYTF.

This chain joins TRBV28 and TRBJ2-1; D uncertain. In germline, CDR1 is MDHEN, CDR2 SYDVKM. V was shortened by 7 bases and J by 8 bases, with 9 bases between the two germline ends. The CDR3 has 11 amino acids. Here the CDR3 reads CASTDRYEQFF. For the CDR3, the DNA is TGTGCCAGCACCGATCGATATGAGCAGTTCTTC.

The CDR3 sequence: CASRPGFPGELFF. DNA for the CDR3: TGTGCCAGCCGTCCGGGCTTCCCTGGGGAGCTGTTTTTT. The chain has TRBV7-8 and TRBJ2-2; D remains ambiguous. V lost 8 bases to trimming and J lost 8 bases, with 15 bases between them. CDR1 is SGHVS, CDR2 FQNEAQ, per germline. This CDR3 region has 13 residues. Drawing the rest from reference TRBV7-8 and TRBJ2-2, the complete variable domain is GAGVSQSPRYKVAKRGQDVALRCDPISGHVSLFWYQQALGQGPEFLTYFQNEAQLDKSGLPSDRFFAERPEGSVSTLKIQRTQQEDSAVYLCASRPGFPGELFFGEGSRLTVL.

In regard to this clone: At the DNA level, this CDR3 is encoded by other sequences in the same sample as well. The chain links TRBV27 to TRBJ2-7, with D tentatively TRBD2 (7 bases). Germline-derived CDR1 and CDR2 are MNHEY and SMNVEV (reference sequence). Trimming stripped 3 bases from V and 3 bases from J, with 12 bases between. This CDR3 spans 14 amino acids. The CDR3 loop is CASSLTGGSYEQYF. For the CDR3, the DNA is TGTGCCAGCAGTTTGACGGGGGGCAGCTACGAGCAGTACTTC.

The V gene is TRBV2, the J gene TRBJ1-1; 8 bases line up with TRBD1. The CDR3 runs 16 residues. With 6 bases clipped from V and 0 bases from J, the junction kept 9 bases outside the gene matches. Per the germline V gene, CDR1 is SNHLY and CDR2 is FYNNEI. This CDR3 is CASRETGVGMNTEAFF. In nucleotides, the CDR3 is TGTGCCAGCAGGGAGACAGGGGTGGGCATGAACACTGAAGCTTTCTTT.

The chain links TRBV2 to TRBJ1-3, with D possibly being TRBD1 (5 bases). This CDR3 is built from 14 residues. Germline lookup yields CDR1 SNHLY and CDR2 FYNNEI. The CDR3 DNA sequence: TGTGCATGCCGGGACTTAGAAACTGGAAACACCATATATTTT. It is translated as CACRDLETGNTIYF.

Notes on this clone: Other DNA sequences in this sample translate to the same CDR3. The chain is built from TRBV7-6 and TRBJ2-7, with D possibly called TRBD1 or TRBD2 (5 bases each). The V gene's germline CDR1 is SGHVS and CDR2 FNYEAQ. V was pared by 1 base and J by 0 bases, with 7 bases between. The CDR3 runs 14 residues. For the CDR3, the DNA is TGTGCCAGCAGCTTAGGGGGGATCTCCTACGAGCAGTACTTC. Its translation: CASSLGGISYEQYF.

The V gene is TRBV6-6, the J gene TRBJ2-7; either TRBD1 or TRBD2 may supply D (5 bases each). Trimming cost V 0 bases and J 0 bases, with 9 bases left between them. In germline, CDR1 is MNHNY, CDR2 SVGAGI (reference sequence). This CDR3 contains 15 residues. CDR3 DNA sequence: TGTGCCAGCAGTTACTCAGAGGGGAGCTCCTACGAGCAGTACTTC. Amino acids: CASSYSEGSSYEQYF.

With regard to this clone: The sample carries other DNA sequences with the same CDR3. The V gene is TRBV5-1, the J gene TRBJ1-2; possible D gene TRBD1, 6 bases. Trimming removed 1 base at V and 8 bases at J, with 9 bases between. Germline CDR1 and CDR2: SGHRS and YFSETQ. CDR3 size: 12 residues. The CDR3, as DNA: TGCGCCAGCAGCTTGACAGGGAACGGCTACACCTTC. Residues: CASSLTGNGYTF.

This chain links TRBV4-1 with TRBJ2-2; D is unresolved. This CDR3 is built from 16 residues. The germline CDR1 and CDR2 sequences are MGHRA and YSYEKL. The germline V and J ends were trimmed by 5 bases and 5 bases, with 18 bases remaining between them. This CDR3 is CASSSQKKTKTGELFF. CDR3 DNA sequence: TGCGCCAGCAGCTCACAAAAGAAGACCAAAACCGGGGAGCTGTTTTTT.

To note about this clone: One junction end disagrees with the germline gene, perhaps due to a read error. The CDR3 spells CASSEEGSRAFF. In DNA, the CDR3 is TGCGCCAGCAGCGAAGAGGGAAGTCGGGCTTTCTTT. The genes are TRBV4-1 and TRBJ1-1, with D hard to call. This CDR3 is built from 12 residues. Germline-derived CDR1 and CDR2 are MGHRA and YSYEKL.

In the case of this clone: Additional DNA sequences in this sample encode the identical CDR3. The V and J genes are TRBV28 and TRBJ2-3, with D possibly being TRBD2 (6 bases). From germline, CDR1 is MDHEN and CDR2 SYDVKM. The CDR3 has 15 residues. V was trimmed by 2 bases and J by 2 bases, leaving 11 bases between them. In nucleotides, the CDR3 is TGTGCCAGCAGTTTAGGCGGGGCCCACACAGATACGCAGTATTTT. It encodes CASSLGGAHTDTQYF.

V is TRBV25-1 and J is TRBJ2-5; 10 nucleotides agree with TRBD2. Germline assignment: CDR1 MGHDK and CDR2 SYGVNS. V lost 2 bases, J lost 5 bases, and 8 bases stayed unmatched. This CDR3 comprises 16 residues. The CDR3 nucleotides read TGTGCCAGCAGTGAAGGGGGTCTAGCGGGAGTTGAGACCCAGTACTTC. Amino acid sequence: CASSEGGLAGVETQYF.

Points on this clone: Other DNA sequences of this sample code for an identical CDR3. The CDR3 sequence: CAISDEGGEETQYF. CDR3 sequence (DNA): TGTGCCATCAGTGACGAGGGAGGGGAGGAGACCCAGTACTTC. The chain carries TRBV10-3 and TRBJ2-5; the match to TRBD2 covers 7 bases. The germline gives CDR1 ENHRY, CDR2 SYGVKD. V lost 3 bases to trimming and J lost 5 bases; unmatched junction nucleotides: 6. This CDR3 has 14 amino acids.

Only a few counts were recorded for this clone. The chain combines TRBV7-8 with TRBJ1-6; TRBD1 matches 7 bases. There are 17 residues in the CDR3. Germline-derived CDR1 and CDR2 are SGHVS and FQNEAQ. V lost 4 bases to trimming and J lost 7 bases; unmatched junction nucleotides: 13. The CDR3 bases are TGTGCCAGCAGCTCCCCACAGGGGACCGCGCTAAATTCACCCCTCCACTTT. This translates into CASSSPQGTALNSPLHF. Complete variable domain (other parts from reference TRBV7-8 and TRBJ1-6): GAGVSQSPRYKVAKRGQDVALRCDPISGHVSLFWYQQALGQGPEFLTYFQNEAQLDKSGLPSDRFFAERPEGSVSTLKIQRTQQEDSAVYLCASSSPQGTALNSPLHFGNGTRLTVT.

CDR3 amino acids: CASRSGRAEETQYF. In DNA, the CDR3 is TGTGCCAGCAGAAGCGGGAGGGCCGAAGAGACCCAGTACTTC. This chain links TRBV5-4 with TRBJ2-5; TRBD2 agrees at 10 bases. Losses at the gene ends were 5 bases for V and 3 bases for J; bases not matched to a gene: 4. CDR1 is SGHNT and CDR2 is YYREEE in the germline V gene (reference sequence). The CDR3 loop spans 14 amino acids.

This chain uses TRBV7-9 with TRBJ2-5; D gene uncertain. CDR3 length: 15 residues. Per the germline V gene, CDR1 is SEHNR and CDR2 is FQNEAQ (reference sequence). The ends were cut back, 6 bases at V and 1 base at J, with 15 bases in the middle. DNA of the CDR3: TGTGCCAGCAGTCCAATTTTTTCCCCCCAAGAGACCCAGTACTTC. Residues: CASSPIFSPQETQYF.

The chain links TRBV4-1 to TRBJ1-1; TRBD1 might be the D (6 bases). Trimming pared 4 bases from V and 6 bases from J, leaving 15 bases between. The CDR3 has 14 amino acids. Germline-derived CDR1 and CDR2 are MGHRA and YSYEKL. CDR3: CASSPPEGVAEAFF. CDR3 nucleotide sequence: TGCGCCAGCAGCCCCCCGGAGGGGGTTGCTGAAGCTTTCTTT.

This clone was counted once. This chain joins TRBV9 and TRBJ2-7; 7 bases map to TRBD1. CDR1 is SGDLS and CDR2 is YYNGEE in the germline V gene. Losses at the gene ends were 0 bases for V and 4 bases for J; bases not matched to a gene: 7. This CDR3 has 15 amino acids. The CDR3 protein is CASSVATTGDYEQYF. The CDR3 bases are TGTGCCAGCAGCGTAGCCACCACAGGGGATTACGAGCAGTACTTC.

For this clone: Other DNA sequences in this specimen translate into the identical CDR3. The CDR3 sequence is CASSLGGGYEQYF. The CDR3 DNA reads as TGTGCCAGCAGCCTAGGAGGAGGCTACGAGCAGTACTTC. The chain recombines TRBV7-6 with TRBJ2-7; the D gene is possibly TRBD2 (5 bases). Germline V gene data show CDR1 as SGHVS and CDR2 as FNYEAQ. V dropped 5 bases and J dropped 3 bases, with 11 bases sitting between them. The CDR3 consists of 13 residues. Complete variable domain (other parts from reference TRBV7-6 and TRBJ2-7): GAGVSQSPRYKVTKRGQDVALRCDPISGHVSLYWYRQALGQGPEFLTYFNYEAQQDKSGLPNDRFSAERPEGSISTLTIQRTEQRDSAMYRCASSLGGGYEQYFGPGTRLTVT.

This rearrangement joins TRBV2 to TRBJ1-4, with D unresolved. CDR1 is SNHLY and CDR2 is FYNNEI in the germline V gene. The ends were cut back, 2 bases at V and 0 bases at J, with 10 bases in the middle. The CDR3 has 16 residues. CDR3 amino acids: CASSEQSLATNEKLFF. The CDR3 coding sequence is TGTGCCAGCAGTGAACAGAGCCTGGCAACTAATGAAAAACTGTTTTTT.

The V and J genes are TRBV7-8 and TRBJ2-1, with unresolved D. Germline assignment: CDR1 SGHVS and CDR2 FQNEAQ. The germline V and J ends were trimmed by 6 bases and 6 bases, with 6 bases remaining between them. The CDR3 sequence is 11 residues long. CDR3 loop: CASSLSNEQFF. The DNA for the CDR3 is TGTGCCAGCAGTCTCTCCAATGAGCAGTTCTTC. Supplemented by reference TRBV7-8 and TRBJ2-1, the full variable domain reads GAGVSQSPRYKVAKRGQDVALRCDPISGHVSLFWYQQALGQGPEFLTYFQNEAQLDKSGLPSDRFFAERPEGSVSTLKIQRTQQEDSAVYLCASSLSNEQFFGPGTRLTVL.

The chain recombines TRBV11-2 with TRBJ2-6; D is unclear. V lost 1 base and J lost 15, with 13 bases in between. Per germline, CDR1 SGHAT and CDR2 FQNNGV. CDR3 size: 13 residues. The CDR3 coding sequence is TGTGCCAGCAGCTTAGTATTAAACGGGCCCCTGACTTTC. This translates into CASSLVLNGPLTF.

CDR3 sequence: CASSQDQNRGLTYEQYF. The CDR3 DNA reads TGTGCCAGCAGCCAAGATCAGAACAGGGGATTAACCTACGAGCAGTACTTC. The chain is built from TRBV4-2 and TRBJ2-7; 7 bases are shared with TRBD1. This CDR3 region has 17 residues. Germline V CDR1 and CDR2: LGHNA, YNFKEQ. V shed 0 bases, J shed 2 bases, and the junction held 10 bases outside the gene matches.

DNA of the CDR3: TGTGCCAGCAGCTCGCCGGGACTAGCGGGGGGGCTGCAAGAGACCCAGTACTTC. Protein: CASSSPGLAGGLQETQYF. The chain is built from TRBV7-6 and TRBJ2-5, with 16 bases matching TRBD2. The CDR3 consists of 18 residues. CDR1 is SGHVS and CDR2 is FNYEAQ in the germline V gene. Trimming cost V 4 bases and J 2 bases; bases outside gene matches: 7. Combining the CDR3 with reference TRBV7-6 and TRBJ2-5 gives the whole variable domain GAGVSQSPRYKVTKRGQDVALRCDPISGHVSLYWYRQALGQGPEFLTYFNYEAQQDKSGLPNDRFSAERPEGSISTLTIQRTEQRDSAMYRCASSSPGLAGGLQETQYFGPGTRLLVL.